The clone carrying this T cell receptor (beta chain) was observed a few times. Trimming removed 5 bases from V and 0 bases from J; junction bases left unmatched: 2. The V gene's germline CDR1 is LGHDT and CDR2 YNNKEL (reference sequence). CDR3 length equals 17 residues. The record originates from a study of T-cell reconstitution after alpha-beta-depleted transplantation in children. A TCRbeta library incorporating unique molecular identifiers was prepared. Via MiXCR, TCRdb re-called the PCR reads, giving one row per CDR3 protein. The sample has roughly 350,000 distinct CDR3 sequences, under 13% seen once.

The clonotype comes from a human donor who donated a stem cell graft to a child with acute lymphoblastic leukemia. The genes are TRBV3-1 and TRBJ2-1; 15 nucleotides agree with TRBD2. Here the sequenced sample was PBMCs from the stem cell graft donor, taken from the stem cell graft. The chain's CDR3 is CASSGTSGRFSYNEQFF. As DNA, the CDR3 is TGTGCCAGCAGCGGGACTAGCGGGAGGTTCTCCTACAATGAGCAGTTCTTC.